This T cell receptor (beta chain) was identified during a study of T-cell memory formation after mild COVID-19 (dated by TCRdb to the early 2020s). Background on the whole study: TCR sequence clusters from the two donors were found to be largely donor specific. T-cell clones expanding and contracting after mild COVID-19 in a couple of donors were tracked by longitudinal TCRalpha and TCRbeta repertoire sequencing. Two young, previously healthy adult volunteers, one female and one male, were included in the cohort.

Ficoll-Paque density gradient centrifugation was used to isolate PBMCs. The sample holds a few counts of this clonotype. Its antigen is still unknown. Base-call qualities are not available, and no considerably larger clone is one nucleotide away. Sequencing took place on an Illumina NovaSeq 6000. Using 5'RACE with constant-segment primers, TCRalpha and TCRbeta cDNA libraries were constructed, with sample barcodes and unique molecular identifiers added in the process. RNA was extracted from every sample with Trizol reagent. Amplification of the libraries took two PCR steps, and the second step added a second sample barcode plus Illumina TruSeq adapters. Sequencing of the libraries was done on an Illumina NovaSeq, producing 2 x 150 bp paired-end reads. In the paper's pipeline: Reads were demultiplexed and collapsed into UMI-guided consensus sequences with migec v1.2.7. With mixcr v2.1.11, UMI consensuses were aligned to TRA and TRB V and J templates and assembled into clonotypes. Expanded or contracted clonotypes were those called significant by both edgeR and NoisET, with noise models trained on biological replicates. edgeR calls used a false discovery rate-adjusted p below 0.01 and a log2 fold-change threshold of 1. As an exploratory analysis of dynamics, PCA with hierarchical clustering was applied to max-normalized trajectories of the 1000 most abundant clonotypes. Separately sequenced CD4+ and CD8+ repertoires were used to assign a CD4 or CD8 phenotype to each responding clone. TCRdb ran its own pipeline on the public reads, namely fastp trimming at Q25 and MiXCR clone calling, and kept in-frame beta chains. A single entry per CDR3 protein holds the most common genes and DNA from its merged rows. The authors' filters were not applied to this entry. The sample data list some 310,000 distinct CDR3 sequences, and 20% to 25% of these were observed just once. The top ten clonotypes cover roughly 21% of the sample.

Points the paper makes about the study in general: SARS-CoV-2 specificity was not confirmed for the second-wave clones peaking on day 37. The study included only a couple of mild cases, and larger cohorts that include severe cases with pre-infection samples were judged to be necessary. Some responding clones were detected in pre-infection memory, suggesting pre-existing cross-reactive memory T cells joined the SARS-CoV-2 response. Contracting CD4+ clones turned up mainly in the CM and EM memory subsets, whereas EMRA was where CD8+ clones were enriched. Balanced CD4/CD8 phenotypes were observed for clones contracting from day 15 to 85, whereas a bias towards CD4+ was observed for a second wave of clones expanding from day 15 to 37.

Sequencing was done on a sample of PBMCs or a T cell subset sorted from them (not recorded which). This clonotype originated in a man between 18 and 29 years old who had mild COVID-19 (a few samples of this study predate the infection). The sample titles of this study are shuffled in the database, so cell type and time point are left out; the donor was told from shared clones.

The CDR3 protein sequence reads: CASSRWDSNTEAFF. The sequenced DNA: TGTGCCAGCAGCCGTTGGGACTCGAACACTGAAGCTTTCTTT. The rearrangement joined TRBV6-2 or TRBV6-3 to TRBJ1-1; tentative D gene TRBD1, with 5 bases matching. As encoded in the germline V gene, CDR1 is MNHEY while CDR2 is SVGEGT. Its CDR3 holds 14 amino acids, cysteine through phenylalanine. CDR3 DNA is the only sequence kept; it has 42 bases, read in frame from the first base. Trimming removed 6 bases from V and 1 base from J, leaving 12 bases between the germline ends.